This TCR beta chain is from a study of blood T cells in healthy people across ages. CDR3 length: 15 amino acids. Germline CDR1 is SGHNT and CDR2 is YYREEE (reference sequence). Together with a sample-barcoded 5' primer, a J-beta primer mix was included in a second PCR lasting about 7 to 12 cycles. Each sample provided no less than 2.5 million CDR3-containing paired-end reads. TCRdb passed the 5' RACE reads through MiXCR, listing each CDR3 protein once. This sample carries around 800,000 distinct CDR3 sequences, under 30% of them seen once, and the ten largest clones take under 3%. In addition, the sample was reused for a study of T cells of mothers and their children.

This sequence joins TRBV5-4 and TRBJ2-1; D is perhaps TRBD2 (7 bases). The DNA end lines up better with TRBJ2-5; the J call may be wrong. The receptor was isolated from a boy between 10 and 17 years old in good health. Sequenced: blood. CDR3 protein: CASSERGGERETQYF. CDR3 nucleotides: TGTGCCAGCAGCGAGAGGGGGGGCGAACGGGAGACCCAGTACTTC.